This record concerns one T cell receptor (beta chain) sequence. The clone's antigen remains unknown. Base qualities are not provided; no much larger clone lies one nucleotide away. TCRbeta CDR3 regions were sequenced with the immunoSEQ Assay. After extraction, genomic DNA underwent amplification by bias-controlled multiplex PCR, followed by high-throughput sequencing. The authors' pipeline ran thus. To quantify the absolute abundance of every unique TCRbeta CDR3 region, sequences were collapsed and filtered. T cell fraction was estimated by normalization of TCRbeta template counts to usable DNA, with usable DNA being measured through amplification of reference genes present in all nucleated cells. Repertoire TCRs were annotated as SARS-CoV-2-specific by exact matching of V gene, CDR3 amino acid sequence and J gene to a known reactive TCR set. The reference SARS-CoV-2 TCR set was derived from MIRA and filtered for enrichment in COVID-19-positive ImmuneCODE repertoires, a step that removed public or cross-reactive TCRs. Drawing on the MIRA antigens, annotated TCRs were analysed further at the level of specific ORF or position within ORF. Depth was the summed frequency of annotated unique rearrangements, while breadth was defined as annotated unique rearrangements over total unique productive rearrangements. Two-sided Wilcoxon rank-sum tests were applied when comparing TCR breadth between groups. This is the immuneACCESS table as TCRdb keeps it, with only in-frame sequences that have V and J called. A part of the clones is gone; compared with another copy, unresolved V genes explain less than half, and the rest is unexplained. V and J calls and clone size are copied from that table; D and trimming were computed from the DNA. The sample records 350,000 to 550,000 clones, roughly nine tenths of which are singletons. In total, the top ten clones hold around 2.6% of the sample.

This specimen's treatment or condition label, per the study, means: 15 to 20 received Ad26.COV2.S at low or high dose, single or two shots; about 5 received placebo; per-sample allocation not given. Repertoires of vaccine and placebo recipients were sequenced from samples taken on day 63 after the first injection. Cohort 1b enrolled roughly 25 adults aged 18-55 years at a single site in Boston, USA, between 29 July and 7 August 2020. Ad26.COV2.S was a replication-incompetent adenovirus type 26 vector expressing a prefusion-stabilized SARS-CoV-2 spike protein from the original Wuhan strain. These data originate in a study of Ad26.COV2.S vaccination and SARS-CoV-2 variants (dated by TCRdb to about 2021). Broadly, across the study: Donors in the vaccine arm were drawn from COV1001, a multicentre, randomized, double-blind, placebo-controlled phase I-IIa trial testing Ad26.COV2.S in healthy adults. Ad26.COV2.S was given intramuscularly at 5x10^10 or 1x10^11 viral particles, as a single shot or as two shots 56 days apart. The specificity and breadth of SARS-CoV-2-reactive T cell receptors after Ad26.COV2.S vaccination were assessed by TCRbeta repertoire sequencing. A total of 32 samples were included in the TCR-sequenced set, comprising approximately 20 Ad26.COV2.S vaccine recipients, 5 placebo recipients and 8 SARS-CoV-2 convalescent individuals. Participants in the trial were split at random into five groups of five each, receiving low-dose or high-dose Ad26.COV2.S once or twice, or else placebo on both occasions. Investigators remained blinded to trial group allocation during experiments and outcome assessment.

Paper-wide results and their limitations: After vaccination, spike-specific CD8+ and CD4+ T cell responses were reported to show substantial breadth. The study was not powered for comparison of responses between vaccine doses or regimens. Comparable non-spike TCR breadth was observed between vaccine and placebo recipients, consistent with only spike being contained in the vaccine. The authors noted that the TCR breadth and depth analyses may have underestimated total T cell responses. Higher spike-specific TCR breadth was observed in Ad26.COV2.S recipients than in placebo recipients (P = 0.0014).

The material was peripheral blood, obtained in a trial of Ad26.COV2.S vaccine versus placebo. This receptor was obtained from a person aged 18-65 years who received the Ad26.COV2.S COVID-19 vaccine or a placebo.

The nucleotide sequence reads TGTGCCAGCAGTTTTCCGGACAGGGCGCCCCGGGGGGCGCAGTATTTT. It is translated as CASSFPDRAPRGAQYF. The chain couples TRBV28 to TRBJ2-3; matching of 8 bases hints at TRBD1 as the D gene. Based on the germline V gene, the CDR1 and CDR2 sequences are MDHEN and SYDVKM. From the cysteine through the phenylalanine, the CDR3 covers 16 amino acids. The only DNA kept is the CDR3, 48 bases in frame from the first base. Relative to germline, V is 3 bases shorter and J is 10 bases shorter, with 23 bases between their ends.